This T cell receptor beta chain comes out of a study of T-cell memory formation after mild COVID-19 (dated by TCRdb to the early 2020s). As for the study more broadly: TCR sequence clusters from the two donors were largely donor specific. In a couple of donors, T-cell clones that expanded and contracted after mild COVID-19 were tracked by sequencing TCRalpha and TCRbeta repertoires over time. Two young, previously healthy adult volunteers, one female and one male, were included in the cohort.

Reading the germline V gene gives CDR1 SQVTM and CDR2 ANQGSEA. After removal of 4 bases from V and 4 bases from J, the junction retains 6 bases not matched to a gene. The CDR3 spans 14 residues, from the cysteine through the phenylalanine. Solely the CDR3 DNA is kept, with 42 bases framed from the first base. Ficoll-Paque density gradient centrifugation was used to isolate PBMCs. This clonotype was recorded a few times. The antigen it binds to is not known. The sample holds no much larger clone one base away, and base qualities are not on file. On the study overall, not on this receptor specifically: Balanced CD4/CD8 phenotypes were observed for clones contracting from day 15 to 85, whereas a bias towards CD4+ was observed for a second wave of clones expanding from day 15 to 37. Some responding clones were detected in pre-infection memory, suggesting pre-existing cross-reactive memory T cells joined the SARS-CoV-2 response. The study included only a couple of mild cases, and larger cohorts that include severe cases with pre-infection samples were judged to be necessary. SARS-CoV-2 specificity of the second-wave clones peaking on day 37 was not confirmed. Contracting CD4+ clones appeared mostly in the CM and EM memory subsets, whereas CD8+ clones were enriched in EMRA.

TCRdb names Illumina NovaSeq 6000 as the instrument used. TCRalpha and TCRbeta cDNA libraries were constructed by 5'RACE with constant-segment primers, with sample barcodes and unique molecular identifiers being introduced. RNA was extracted from every sample with Trizol reagent. Amplification of the libraries took two PCR steps, and the second step added a second sample barcode plus Illumina TruSeq adapters. The libraries were sequenced on an Illumina NovaSeq using 2 x 150 bp paired-end reads. In the source study's methods: Demultiplexing of reads and collapsing into UMI-guided consensus sequences were performed with migec v1.2.7. Using mixcr v2.1.11, the UMI consensuses were aligned to TRA and TRB V and J templates and assembled into clonotypes. Expanded or contracted clonotypes were those called significant by both edgeR and NoisET, with noise models trained on biological replicates. For edgeR calls, the thresholds were a false discovery rate-adjusted p below 0.01 and a log2 fold-change of 1. As an exploratory analysis of dynamics, PCA with hierarchical clustering was applied to max-normalized trajectories of the 1000 most abundant clonotypes. Separately sequenced CD4+ and CD8+ repertoires were used to assign the CD4 or CD8 phenotype of responding clones. Using fastp trimming at Q25 and MiXCR clonotype assembly, TCRdb reanalyzed the public sequencing data and kept in-frame beta chains. For every CDR3 protein sequence, its rows merge into one entry that carries the most common genes and DNA. TCRdb, not the authors, supplied the V and J calls. Recorded for this sample are around 300,000 distinct CDR3 sequences; roughly 19% of them occurred a single time. Roughly 20% of the sample is taken by the ten largest.

The source material was PBMCs or a T cell subset sorted from them (not recorded which). The sequence is built from TRBV29-1 and TRBJ2-3, and TRBD1 matches 9 of the central bases. The clonotype was recovered from a man younger than 30 who had mild COVID-19 (a few samples of this study predate the infection). The sample titles of this study are shuffled in the database, so cell type and time point are left out; the donor was told from shared clones. The CDR3 amino acid sequence is: CSVGLQGASDTQYF. The DNA reads TGCAGCGTTGGGTTACAGGGGGCCTCAGATACGCAGTATTTT.